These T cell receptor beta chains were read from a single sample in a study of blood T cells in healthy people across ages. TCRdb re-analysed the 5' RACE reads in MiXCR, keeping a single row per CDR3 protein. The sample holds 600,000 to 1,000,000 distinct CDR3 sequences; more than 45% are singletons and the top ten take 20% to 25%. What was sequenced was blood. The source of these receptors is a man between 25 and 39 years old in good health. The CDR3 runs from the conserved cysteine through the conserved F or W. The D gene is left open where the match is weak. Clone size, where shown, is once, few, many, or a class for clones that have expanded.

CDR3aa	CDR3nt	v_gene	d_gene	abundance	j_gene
CASRPRTSPSGEGYTF	TGTGCCAGCAGACCCCGGACAAGCCCTTCGGGGGAAGGCTACACCTTC	TRBV6-5	.	few	TRBJ1-2
CASRVGGSHTEAFF	TGCGCCAGCAGGGTCGGGGGTTCGCACACTGAAGCTTTCTTT	TRBV5-1	.	.	TRBJ1-1
CTSSYGDRGLDEQFF	TGTACCAGCAGTTACGGGGACAGGGGCCTGGATGAGCAGTTCTTC	TRBV6-2/TRBV6-3	TRBD1	.	TRBJ2-1
CASRTGTVDTF	TGTGCCAGCAGGACTGGGACAGTGGACACCTTC	TRBV28	TRBD1	.	TRBJ1-2
CASTTIQGGNEQFF	TGTGCCAGCACCACGATCCAGGGGGGGAATGAGCAGTTCTTC	TRBV6-1	.	.	TRBJ2-1
CASSQRSGDNEQYF	TGCGCCAGCAGCCAGAGATCGGGGGATAATGAGCAGTACTTC	TRBV4-3	.	.	TRBJ2-5
CASSSQALSGANVLTF	TGTGCCAGCAGTTCTCAGGCGCTCTCTGGGGCCAACGTCCTGACTTTC	TRBV12-3/TRBV12-4	.	.	TRBJ2-6
CASSPYRVGYTF	TGTGCCAGCAGCCCTTACAGGGTAGGCTACACCTTC	TRBV7-9	.	.	TRBJ1-2
CASSERGVSKAGREQFF	TGTGCCAGCAGTGAAAGAGGAGTAAGTAAGGCGGGACGCGAGCAGTTCTTC	TRBV6-1	.	.	TRBJ2-1
CASSPRTGGTSYEQYF	TGTGCCAGCAGTCCACGGACAGGGGGGACCTCCTACGAGCAGTACTTC	TRBV27	TRBD1	.	TRBJ2-7
CASSALGTASNYGYTF	TGTGCCAGCAGCGCCCTCGGGACAGCTTCTAACTATGGCTACACCTTC	TRBV9	TRBD1	few	TRBJ1-2
CASSLVRVEHNEQFF	TGCGCCAGCAGCTTGGTTCGGGTTGAACACAATGAGCAGTTCTTC	TRBV5-1	.	.	TRBJ2-1
CSAREDRDYEQYF	TGCAGTGCTAGAGAAGACAGGGACTACGAGCAGTACTTC	TRBV20-1	TRBD1	.	TRBJ2-7
CASSQAAAISYNEQFF	TGTGCCAGCAGCCAAGCGGCAGCGATCTCCTACAACGAGCAGTTCTTC	TRBV3-1	.	.	TRBJ2-1
CASSSDIGNSPLHF	TGTGCCAGCAGTTCGGACATCGGAAATTCACCCCTCCACTTT	TRBV6-2/TRBV6-3	.	few	TRBJ1-6
CSVPISGRGQETQYF	TGCAGTGTTCCCATAAGCGGGCGGGGGCAAGAGACCCAGTACTTC	TRBV20-1	TRBD2	.	TRBJ2-5
CASSAQGASNTEAFF	TGTGCCAGCAGCGCACAGGGGGCGTCGAACACTGAAGCTTTCTTT	TRBV9	TRBD1	.	TRBJ1-1
CSVEHGLGYGYTF	TGCAGCGTTGAGCACGGACTTGGCTATGGCTACACCTTC	TRBV29-1	.	.	TRBJ1-2
CASGNGRSPGYTF	TGTGCCAGCGGGAATGGGAGAAGCCCCGGCTACACCTTC	TRBV12-3/TRBV12-4	.	.	TRBJ1-2
CGVGLAGAYNEQFF	TGCGGCGTTGGACTAGCGGGGGCATACAATGAGCAGTTCTTC	TRBV29-1	TRBD2	.	TRBJ2-1
CSATETSGINEREQQYF	TGCAGTGCTACTGAAACTAGCGGGATTAACGAAAGGGAGCAGCAGTACTTC	TRBV20-1	TRBD2	.	TRBJ2-7
CSVVVLLAGEPSTDTQYF	TGCAGCGTTGTAGTACTACTAGCGGGGGAGCCTAGCACAGATACGCAGTATTTT	TRBV29-1	TRBD2	.	TRBJ2-3
CSARRLAGSTDTQYF	TGCAGTGCTCGGAGGCTAGCGGGAAGCACAGATACGCAGTATTTT	TRBV20-1	TRBD2	.	TRBJ2-3
CASSTTGFRNEKLFF	TGTGCCAGCAGTACGACAGGGTTTCGTAATGAAAAACTGTTTTTT	TRBV2	TRBD1	.	TRBJ1-4
CASSLDPGSETQYF	TGTGCCAGCAGTTTAGACCCGGGGTCAGAGACCCAGTACTTC	TRBV27	.	.	TRBJ2-5
CASSYSLGTITYEQYF	TGTGCCAGCAGTTACTCCCTCGGGACCATAACCTACGAGCAGTACTTC	TRBV6-5	.	.	TRBJ2-7
CASSLGGGPNTQYF	TGCGCCAGCAGCTTGGGGGGGGGCCCGAATACGCAGTATTTT	TRBV5-1	.	.	TRBJ2-3
CASSPMTGMNIQYF	TGTGCCAGCAGCCCGATGACAGGGATGAACATTCAGTACTTC	TRBV7-9	TRBD1	.	TRBJ2-4
CASSQVLAGGAGETQYF	TGTGCCAGCAGCCAAGTTTTAGCGGGAGGGGCCGGAGAGACCCAGTACTTC	TRBV4-2	TRBD2	once	TRBJ2-5
CASRPGLANRETQYF	TGTGCCAGCAGGCCGGGACTAGCGAATCGGGAGACCCAGTACTTC	TRBV6-5	TRBD2	.	TRBJ2-5
CSARDRVGTSNQPQHF	TGCAGTGCTAGAGATCGGGTCGGGACTAGCAATCAGCCCCAGCATTTT	TRBV20-1	.	.	TRBJ1-5
CASSLGQALDEQYF	TGTGCCAGCAGTTTGGGACAGGCTCTCGACGAGCAGTACTTC	TRBV28	TRBD1	.	TRBJ2-7